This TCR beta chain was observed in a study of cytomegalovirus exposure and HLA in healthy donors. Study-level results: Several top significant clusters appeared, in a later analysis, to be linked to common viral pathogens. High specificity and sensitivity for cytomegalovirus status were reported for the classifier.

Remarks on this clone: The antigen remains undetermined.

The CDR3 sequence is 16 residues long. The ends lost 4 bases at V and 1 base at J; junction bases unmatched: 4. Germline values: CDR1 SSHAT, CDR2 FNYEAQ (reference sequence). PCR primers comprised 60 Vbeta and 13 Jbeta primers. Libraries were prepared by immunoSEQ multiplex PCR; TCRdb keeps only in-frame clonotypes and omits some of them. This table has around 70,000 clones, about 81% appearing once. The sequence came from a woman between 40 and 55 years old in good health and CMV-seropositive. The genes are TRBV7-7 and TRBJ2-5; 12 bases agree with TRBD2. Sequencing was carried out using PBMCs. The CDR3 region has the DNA TGTGCCAGCAGCTCAAGACTAGCGGGGGCCCAAGAGACCCAGTACTTC. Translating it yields CASSSRLAGAQETQYF.